This TCR beta chain is drawn from a study of blood T cell repertoires in COVID-19. This CDR3 comprises 13 residues. V dropped 5 bases and J dropped 7 bases, with 15 bases sitting between them. CDR1 and CDR2 (germline): SGHAT, FQDESV (reference sequence). Here immunoSEQ multiplex PCR was the method, and the copy in TCRdb shows in-frame clones only, minus some. Of about 150,000 clones listed, 79% are singletons. The TCR originated in a woman aged 70 to 79 in a cohort exposed to, infected with or recovered from COVID-19 (not recorded which). This sequence joins TRBV11-1 and TRBJ2-7; perhaps TRBD1 as D (6 bases). The sample consisted of PBMCs or T cells enriched from blood (not recorded which). The CDR3 reads CASSTGTFGEQYF. DNA for the CDR3: TGTGCCAGCAGCACCGGGACATTCGGGGAGCAGTACTTC. The whole variable domain, remainder taken from reference TRBV11-1 and TRBJ2-7, is EAEVAQSPRYKITEKSQAVAFWCDPISGHATLYWYRQILGQGPELLVQFQDESVVDDSQLPKDRFSAERLKGVDSTLKIQPAELGDSAMYLCASSTGTFGEQYFGPGTRLTVT.